This T cell receptor (beta chain) was profiled in a study of T cells in Graves' hyperthyroidism and ophthalmopathy. This clonotype was observed many times. The CDR3 extends over 12 amino acids. CDR1 and CDR2 (germline): SGHTS, YDEGEE. V lost 2 bases and J lost 3, with 6 bases in between. Uncontrolled infection, other autoimmune disease, pregnancy or lactation disqualified patients from enrolment. TCR beta CDR3 sequences were amplified from RNA transcripts. TCR CDR3 underwent first-round RT-PCR with the HTBI primer set. TCRdb itself ran the multiplex PCR reads through MiXCR, one entry per CDR3 protein. Altogether 480,000 or so distinct CDR3 sequences are present, around 50% being singletons, with the ten largest covering 44%.

This TCR was sampled from an adult woman with Graves' disease, either hyperthyroidism or ophthalmopathy (not recorded which). Sequenced: peripheral blood or thyroid tissue (not recorded which). The chain uses TRBV5-8 and TRBJ2-7; unclear D gene. As DNA, the CDR3 is TGTGCCAGCAGCTTCGATCACTACGAGCAGTACTTC. The encoded protein is CASSFDHYEQYF. Complete variable domain (other parts from reference TRBV5-8 and TRBJ2-7): EAGVTQSPTHLIKTRGQQATLRCSPISGHTSVYWYQQALGLGLQFLLWYDEGEERNRGNFPPRFSGRQFPNYSSELNVNALELEDSALYLCASSFDHYEQYFGPGTRLTVT.